The 9 T cell receptor beta chains below come from one sample, sequenced in a study of regulatory T cells in long-lasting Graves disease. Building the TCR beta libraries relied on iRepertoire HTBI primers, and CDR3 regions underwent Arm-PCR. Each CDR3 protein gets one entry after TCRdb re-called the multiplex PCR reads with MiXCR. This table has around 500,000 distinct CDR3 sequences, 15% to 20% appearing once. Regarding time point: newly diagnosed GD, antithyroid drugs for less than 3 months. PBMCs provided the RNA from which the TCR library was made. The same data also contributed to another study, on T cells in Graves' hyperthyroidism and ophthalmopathy.

Here the sequenced sample was peripheral blood mononuclear cells (PBMCs), taken at new diagnosis, from a patient treated with antithyroid drugs. The receptors derive from a woman aged 40 to 65 with Graves disease.

The chain combines TRBV2 with TRBJ2-5, with TRBD1 as a possible D gene (6 bases). CDR3 length: 14 amino acids. Germline V gene lookup returns CDR1 SNHLY and CDR2 FYNNEI. Deletions cut 6 bases from V and 5 bases from J, with 16 bases between. CDR3 sequence reads: CASREQGGGETQYF. CDR3 in DNA: TGTGCCAGCAGAGAACAGGGTGGTGGGGAGACCCAGTACTTC.

This chain links TRBV11-2 with TRBJ1-2; D gene uncertain. Germline-derived CDR1 and CDR2 are SGHAT and FQNNGV. CDR3 length: 13 residues. Trimming took off 5 bases at V and 5 bases at J, with 12 bases between the two ends. CDR3 loop: CASSLDARYGYTF. In DNA form, the CDR3 reads TGTGCCAGCAGCCTGGACGCGAGATATGGCTACACCTTC. Full variable domain (missing parts from reference TRBV11-2 and TRBJ1-2): EAGVAQSPRYKIIEKRQSVAFWCNPISGHATLYWYQQILGQGPKLLIQFQNNGVVDDSQLPKDRFSAERLKGVDSTLKIQPAKLEDSAVYLCASSLDARYGYTFGSGTRLTVV.

A note on this clonotype: This may arise from a read error, as a much more abundant clone is one base away. The rearrangement uses TRBV20-1 and TRBJ2-1; D not certain. The germline V gene has CDR1 DFQATT and CDR2 SNEGSKA (reference sequence). Trimming removed 8 bases from V and 6 bases from J, with 17 bases in between. This CDR3 region has 13 residues. The CDR3 region has the DNA TGCAGTCCACCAGCTTTATCATCCAATGAGCAGTTCTTC. The encoded protein is CSPPALSSNEQFF.

In this sample, this clonotype turned up many times. V usage is TRBV12-5 and J usage is TRBJ2-5; 10 bases fit TRBD1. The CDR3 is 16 amino acids. CDR1 and CDR2 (germline): LGHNT, FRNRAP. The J segment lost 4 bases and the V segment lost 0 bases, leaving 5 bases of the junction unmatched. CDR3 DNA: TGTGCTAGTGGTTTGGTAGGGACAGGGGTAGGAGAGACCCAGTACTTC. Translation gives CASGLVGTGVGETQYF.

As regards this clonotype: A much larger clone differs from this one at a single base, so this may be a read error. The gene calls are TRBV18 and TRBJ2-3, with a tentative D call TRBD1 (5 bases). V was cut by 1 base and J by 2 bases, with 13 bases left in between. The CDR3 totals 16 residues. The germline V gene has CDR1 KGHSH and CDR2 LQKENI. The CDR3 sequence: CASSPRKIGVTDTQYF. The CDR3 DNA sequence: TGTGCCAGCTCACCACGGAAGATAGGGGTCACAGATACGCAGTATTTT.

This clonotype has just a few counts. This chain connects TRBV19 to TRBJ2-3, with TRBD2 matching over 8 bases. V lost 7 bases, J lost 4 bases, and 7 bases stayed unmatched. Germline V lookup: CDR1 LNHDA, CDR2 SQIVND (reference sequence). The CDR3 contains 14 residues. CDR3 residues: CASIDGGAADTQYF. The CDR3 DNA is TGTGCCAGTATTGACGGGGGGGCGGCAGATACGCAGTATTTT.

The rearrangement joins TRBV9 to TRBJ2-7, with TRBD2 identical over 10 bases. Germline CDR1 and CDR2: SGDLS and YYNGEE. The CDR3 extends over 15 amino acids. J lost 2 bases, V lost 3 bases, and 5 bases had no gene match. CDR3 in amino acids: CASSDRLAGPYEQYF. The CDR3 DNA is TGTGCCAGCAGCGATCGACTAGCGGGCCCCTACGAGCAGTACTTC.

This clonotype appeared a few times. This chain links TRBV28 with TRBJ1-5; possibly TRBD1 for D (5 bases). The germline V and J ends were trimmed by 6 bases and 3 bases, with 15 bases remaining between them. The CDR3 is 15 amino acids. Germline loops: CDR1 MDHEN, CDR2 SYDVKM. In DNA form, the CDR3 reads TGTGCCAGCAGCTCCGGGGGGATTAACAATCAGCCCCAGCATTTT. This gives the protein CASSSGGINNQPQHF.

This chain uses TRBV7-2 with TRBJ1-1; no clear D gene. V was shortened by 2 bases and J by 1 base, with 11 bases between the two germline ends. Germline CDR1 SGHTA, CDR2 FQGNSA. The CDR3 is 15 residues long. This CDR3 is CASSLSFGANTEAFF. CDR3 coding DNA: TGTGCCAGCAGCTTAAGCTTTGGAGCGAACACTGAAGCTTTCTTT.